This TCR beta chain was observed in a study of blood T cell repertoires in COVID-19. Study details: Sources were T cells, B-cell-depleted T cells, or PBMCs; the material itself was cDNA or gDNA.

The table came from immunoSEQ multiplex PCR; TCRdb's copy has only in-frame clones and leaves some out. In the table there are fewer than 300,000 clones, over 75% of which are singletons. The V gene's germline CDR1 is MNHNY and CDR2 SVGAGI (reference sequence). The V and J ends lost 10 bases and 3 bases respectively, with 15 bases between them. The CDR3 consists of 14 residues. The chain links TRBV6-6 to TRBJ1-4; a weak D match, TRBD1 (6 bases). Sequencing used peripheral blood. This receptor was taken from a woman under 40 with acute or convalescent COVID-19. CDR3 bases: TGTGCCACCAGGGGCGGGGGAGCTAATGAAAAACTGTTTTTT. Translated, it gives CATRGGGANEKLFF.